This section outlines one TCR beta chain sequence together with its context. Antigen specificity is unknown. The CDR3 extends over 13 amino acids. Primers included in the PCR were 60 Vbeta and 13 Jbeta primers. Sequencing used immunoSEQ multiplex PCR; TCRdb keeps in-frame clones, though not all of them. The table records tens of thousands of clones, 75% to 80% of them present only once. The sample comes from a study of cytomegalovirus exposure and HLA in healthy donors. Study-level findings and limits: In vitro testing confirmed a few CMV-associated chains as specific for CMV antigens. Later analysis indicated greater clonal expansion among HLA-associated TCR beta chains than among equally common other chains.

The material sequenced was PBMCs. The sequence came from a man between 18 and 35 years old in good health and CMV-seronegative. The rearrangement uses TRBV21-1 and TRBJ2-7; the table's D call, TRBD2, was not checked against the DNA. TRBV21-1 has pseudogene status. This CDR3 reads CASRYGSSYEQYF. CDR3 nucleotide sequence: TGTGCCAGCCGGTACGGGAGCTCCTACGAGCAGTACTTC.